This entry is about one TCR beta chain. The antigen remains unidentified. This record comes from a study of T cells in narcolepsy. Regarding the study as a whole: Same-patient CSF and blood CD4+ T cell clonotypes included HCRT-specific and TRIB2-specific autoreactive ones. Some memory CD4+ repertoires had no autoreactive clone sequences. Autoreactive clonotypes reportedly recurred in blood of same and different patients, not controls.

TCRdb's copy holds only in-frame clones and misses some; the assay was immunoSEQ multiplex PCR. The sample shows fewer than 35,000 clones, more than 70% of them seen only once. Unmatched junction bases numbered 17, after V lost 5 bases and J lost 4 bases. The CDR3 is made up of 19 amino acids. Germline V gives CDR1 SEHNR, CDR2 FQNEAQ (reference sequence). The sample taken for sequencing was CD45RA- memory CD4+ T cells from PBMCs. This receptor was obtained from a human donor with narcolepsy. The rearrangement joins TRBV7-9 to TRBJ2-2; TRBD1 aligns across 9 bases. CDR3 in DNA: TGTGCCAGCAGCAAAAACACCCCCCCGGGACAGGGATTCACCGGGGAGCTGTTTTTT. Translated, it gives CASSKNTPPGQGFTGELFF.